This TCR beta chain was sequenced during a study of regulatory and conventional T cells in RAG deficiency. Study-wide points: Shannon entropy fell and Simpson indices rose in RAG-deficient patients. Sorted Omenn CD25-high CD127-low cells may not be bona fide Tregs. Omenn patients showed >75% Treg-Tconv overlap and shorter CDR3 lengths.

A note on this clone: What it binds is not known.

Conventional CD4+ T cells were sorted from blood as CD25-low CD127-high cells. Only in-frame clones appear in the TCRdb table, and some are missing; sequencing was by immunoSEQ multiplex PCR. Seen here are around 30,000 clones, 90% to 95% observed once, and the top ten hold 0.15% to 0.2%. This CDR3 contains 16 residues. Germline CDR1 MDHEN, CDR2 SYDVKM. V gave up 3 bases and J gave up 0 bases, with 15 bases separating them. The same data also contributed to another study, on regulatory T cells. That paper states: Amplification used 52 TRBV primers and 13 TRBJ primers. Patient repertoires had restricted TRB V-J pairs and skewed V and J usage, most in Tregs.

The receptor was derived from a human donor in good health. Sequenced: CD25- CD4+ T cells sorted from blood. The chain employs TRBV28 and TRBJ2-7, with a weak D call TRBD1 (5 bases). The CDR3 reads CASSLVTAYSSYEQYF. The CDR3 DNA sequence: TGTGCCAGCAGTTTGGTGACAGCTTACAGCTCCTACGAGCAGTACTTC.